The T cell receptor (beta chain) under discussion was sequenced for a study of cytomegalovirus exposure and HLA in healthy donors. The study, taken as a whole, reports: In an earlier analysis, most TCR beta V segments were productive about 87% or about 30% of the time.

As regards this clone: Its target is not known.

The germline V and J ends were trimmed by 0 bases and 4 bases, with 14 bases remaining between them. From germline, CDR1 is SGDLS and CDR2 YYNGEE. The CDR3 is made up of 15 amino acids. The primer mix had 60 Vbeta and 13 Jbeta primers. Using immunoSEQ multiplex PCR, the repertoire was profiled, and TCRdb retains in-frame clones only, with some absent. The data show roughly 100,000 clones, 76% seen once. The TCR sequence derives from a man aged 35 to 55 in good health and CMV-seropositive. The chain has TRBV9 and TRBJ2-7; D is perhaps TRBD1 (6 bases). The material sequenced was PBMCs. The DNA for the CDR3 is TGTGCCAGCAGCGTAGCTTTAGGGGGTGGTTACGAGCAGTACTTC. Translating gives CASSVALGGGYEQYF. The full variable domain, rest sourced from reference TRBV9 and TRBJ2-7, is DSGVTQTPKHLITATGQRVTLRCSPRSGDLSVYWYQQSLDQGLQFLIQYYNGEERAKGNILERFSAQQFPDLHSELNLSSLELGDSALYFCASSVALGGGYEQYFGPGTRLTVT.